A selection of T cell receptor beta chains follows, all from one sample in a study of OX40 agonist ivuxolimab in advanced cancers. Clones were sequenced by immunoSEQ multiplex PCR, and TCRdb holds only the in-frame ones, with some missing. The table has tens of thousands of clones, around four fifths seen once. The material sequenced was CD4+ or CD8+ T cells sorted from blood, taken in a trial of the OX40 agonist ivuxolimab. These receptor sequences come from an adult with an advanced solid tumor such as melanoma, head and neck, liver or kidney cancer. Both conserved end residues are part of each CDR3. A D gene is named only where the DNA matches it firmly. Clone size is stated in some rows and not others, as once, few, many or a class when expanded.

TRBJ1-4,-,TRBV7-9,TRBD1,CASSNPRQGLNEKLFF,TGTGCCAGCAGCAACCCCCGACAGGGGTTGAATGAAAAACTGTTTTTT
TRBJ2-7,-,TRBV5-1,-,CASSPGLREQYF,TGCGCCAGCAGCCCAGGCCTGCGCGAGCAGTACTTC
TRBJ2-7,-,TRBV7-8,TRBD1,CASSLGTGTYEQYF,TGTGCCAGCAGCTTAGGGACAGGGACCTACGAGCAGTACTTC
TRBJ2-7,-,TRBV5-5,TRBD1,CASSRPGQGLHEQYF,TGTGCCAGCAGCCGACCGGGACAGGGTCTACACGAGCAGTACTTC
TRBJ1-2,few,TRBV4-3,-,CASSQTAGTAYGYTF,TGCGCCAGCAGCCAGACTGCCGGGACCGCTTATGGCTACACCTTC
TRBJ2-7,-,TRBV13,-,CASSSSGVTYEQYF,TGTGCCAGCAGCTCCTCCGGGGTAACCTACGAGCAGTACTTC
TRBJ1-1,-,TRBV6-5,-,CASSSMRIMNTEAFF,TGTGCCAGCAGTTCCATGAGGATAATGAACACTGAAGCTTTCTTT
TRBJ2-1,-,TRBV5-6,-,CASSLATYNEQFF,TGTGCCAGCAGCTTGGCCACTTACAATGAGCAGTTCTTC
TRBJ2-1,few,TRBV7-9,TRBD1,CASSQGQGANNEQFF,TGTGCCAGCAGCCAGGGACAGGGGGCGAACAATGAGCAGTTCTTC
TRBJ2-5,once,TRBV15,-,CATGGPPRETQYF,TGTGCCACCGGGGGGCCCCCGAGGGAGACCCAGTACTTC
TRBJ1-5,-,TRBV7-9,TRBD1,CASSQGQLNQPQHF,TGTGCCAGCAGCCAGGGACAGCTAAATCAGCCCCAGCATTTT
TRBJ2-7,-,TRBV5-4,TRBD1,CAMSTGGFYEQYF,TGTGCCATGTCGACAGGGGGGTTCTACGAGCAGTACTTC
TRBJ2-7,-,TRBV5-1,TRBD1,CASSFGTGTYEQYF,TGCGCCAGCAGCTTCGGGACAGGGACCTACGAGCAGTACTTC
TRBJ1-5,-,TRBV7-2,-,CASSHTGSNQPQHF,TGTGCCAGCAGCCATACCGGGAGCAATCAGCCCCAGCATTTT
TRBJ2-7,medium-sized,TRBV7-8,-,CASSLARDNRGDEQYF,TGTGCCAGCAGCTTAGCGAGGGACAATCGAGGGGACGAGCAGTACTTC
TRBJ1-1,-,TRBV2,-,CASSAGSEAFF,TGTGCCAGCAGCGCCGGCTCTGAAGCTTTCTTT
TRBJ1-5,-,TRBV7-8,-,CASSLIRPGSNQPQHF,TGTGCCAGCAGCTTAATTCGACCGGGGAGTAATCAGCCCCAGCATTTT
TRBJ1-2,-,TRBV6-1,-,CASSEWGTNYGYTF,TGTGCCAGCAGTGAATGGGGTACTAACTATGGCTACACCTTC
TRBJ1-1,once,TRBV4-1,-,CASSLEDSMNTEAFF,TGCGCCAGCAGCTTAGAGGACAGCATGAACACTGAAGCTTTCTTT
TRBJ2-1,many,TRBV27,-,CASSFRAGWDNEQFF,TGTGCCAGCAGTTTTAGGGCGGGTTGGGACAATGAGCAGTTCTTC
TRBJ1-5,-,TRBV19,-,CASSISGSSNQPQHF,TGTGCCAGTAGTATATCGGGGTCTAGCAATCAGCCCCAGCATTTT
TRBJ2-5,-,TRBV20-1,-,CSAQRETQYF,TGCAGTGCCCAGAGGGAGACCCAGTACTTC
TRBJ2-1,-,TRBV14,-,CASSRGLLASYNEQFF,TGTGCCAGCAGCCGAGGACTGTTAGCCTCCTACAATGAGCAGTTCTTC
TRBJ1-4,-,TRBV11-2,-,CASSLPNDEKLFF,TGTGCCAGCAGCTTACCAAATGATGAAAAACTGTTTTTT
TRBJ1-5,-,TRBV9,-,CASSLGGEGNQPQHF,TGTGCCAGCAGCCTAGGGGGGGAGGGCAATCAGCCCCAGCATTTT
TRBJ2-7,-,TRBV13,TRBD2,CASSVSGGPYEQYF,TGTGCCAGCAGCGTTAGCGGGGGTCCCTACGAGCAGTACTTC
TRBJ2-1,once,TRBV25-1,TRBD2,CASSATSGRGNEQFF,TGTGCCAGCAGTGCCACTAGCGGGAGAGGCAATGAGCAGTTCTTC
TRBJ1-2,-,TRBV27,-,CASSLQGNYGYTF,TGTGCCAGCAGTTTACAGGGTAATTATGGCTACACCTTC
TRBJ1-3,-,TRBV6-5,TRBD1,CASRSGQVSGNTIYF,TGTGCCAGCAGATCAGGACAGGTCTCTGGAAACACCATATATTTT
TRBJ1-3,medium-sized,TRBV18,-,CASSPEEGSRGSGNTIYF,TGTGCCAGCTCACCAGAGGAAGGGAGTCGGGGCTCTGGAAACACCATATATTTT
TRBJ2-3,-,TRBV4-3,-,CASSQEQGADTQYF,TGCGCCAGCAGCCAAGAGCAGGGTGCAGATACGCAGTATTTT
TRBJ1-1,-,TRBV7-6,TRBD1,CASSPGTGRTEAFF,TGTGCCAGCAGTCCCGGGACAGGGCGGACTGAAGCTTTCTTT
TRBJ1-5,few,TRBV5-1,-,CASSANQPQHF,TGCGCCAGCAGCGCCAATCAGCCCCAGCATTTT
TRBJ2-7,-,TRBV7-9,-,CASSWGTSYEQYF,TGTGCCAGCAGCTGGGGGACAAGCTACGAGCAGTACTTC
TRBJ1-5,-,TRBV9,-,CASSVEGVSNQPQHF,TGTGCCAGCAGCGTAGAAGGGGTTAGCAATCAGCCCCAGCATTTT
TRBJ2-1,-,TRBV7-6,TRBD2,CASSSLAGANEQFF,TGTGCCAGCAGCTCACTAGCGGGAGCCAATGAGCAGTTCTTC
TRBJ2-7,-,TRBV29-1,-,CSVRGQGTSYEQYF,TGCAGCGTCCGCGGACAGGGGACTAGCTACGAGCAGTACTTC
TRBJ2-7,-,TRBV6-5,-,CASSYGGLYEQYF,TGTGCCAGCAGTTACGGAGGCCTCTACGAGCAGTACTTC
TRBJ2-7,many,TRBV5-1,TRBD1,CASSLSRDSPYEQYF,TGCGCCAGCAGCTTGTCCCGGGACAGTCCGTACGAGCAGTACTTC
TRBJ2-7,-,TRBV6-5,-,CASSYSVRYEQYF,TGTGCCAGCAGTTACTCTGTGCGCTACGAGCAGTACTTC
TRBJ2-3,once,TRBV7-9,-,CASSLGYRDTDTQYF,TGTGCCAGCAGCTTAGGTTACAGGGATACAGATACGCAGTATTTT
TRBJ2-7,-,TRBV2,-,CASSELYEQYF,TGTGCCAGCAGTGAACTATACGAGCAGTACTTC
TRBJ1-5,-,TRBV1,-,CTSSGRRGPYNQPQHF,TGCACCAGCAGCGGACGGAGGGGACCTTACAATCAGCCCCAGCATTTT
TRBJ1-1,-,TRBV19,-,CASSFTGTEAFF,TGTGCCAGTAGCTTCACCGGGACTGAAGCTTTCTTT
TRBJ2-7,-,TRBV7-9,-,CASSFNEGMTYEQYF,TGTGCCAGCAGCTTTAATGAGGGAATGACCTACGAGCAGTACTTC
TRBJ2-7,-,TRBV27,TRBD2,CASSLGGEGYEQYF,TGTGCCAGCAGTTTGGGAGGGGAAGGCTACGAGCAGTACTTC
TRBJ2-5,-,TRBV28,-,CASRPRGEETQYF,TGTGCCAGCAGGCCCAGGGGCGAAGAGACCCAGTACTTC
TRBJ1-5,-,TRBV2,TRBD1,CASADRVDQPQHF,TGTGCCAGCGCAGACAGGGTGGATCAGCCCCAGCATTTT
TRBJ1-1,-,TRBV7-6,-,CASSPPRALGLKAFF,TGTGCCAGCAGCCCGCCCCGGGCCCTGGGGTTGAAAGCTTTCTTT
TRBJ2-7,-,TRBV27,TRBD1,CASSHGQGHPYEQYF,TGTGCCAGCAGTCACGGACAGGGACACCCCTACGAGCAGTACTTC
TRBJ1-2,-,TRBV6-1,-,CASSEEGWRGYTF,TGTGCCAGCAGTGAAGAAGGGTGGAGAGGCTACACCTTC
TRBJ2-6,-,TRBV6-1,-,CASSEWIGSGANVLTF,TGTGCCAGCAGTGAATGGATCGGTTCGGGGGCCAACGTCCTGACTTTC
TRBJ1-4,-,TRBV4-3,-,CASSPYLRPGPEGTNEKLFF,TGCGCCAGCTCGCCCTACCTCCGACCGGGGCCCGAAGGAACTAATGAAAAACTGTTTTTT
TRBJ1-2,-,TRBV4-3,TRBD1,CASSQAHRGQSYGYTF,TGCGCCAGCAGCCAAGCCCACAGGGGGCAGAGCTATGGCTACACCTTC
TRBJ2-2,-,TRBV15,TRBD1,CATSGARTGSSTGELFF,TGTGCCACCAGCGGGGCAAGGACAGGGTCAAGCACCGGGGAGCTGTTTTTT
TRBJ1-1,-,TRBV10-2,-,CASSEQVRNTEAFF,TGCGCCAGCAGTGAGCAAGTTAGGAACACTGAAGCTTTCTTT
TRBJ2-1,-,TRBV9,-,CASSPLEYYNEQFF,TGTGCCAGCAGCCCCTTGGAATACTACAATGAGCAGTTCTTC